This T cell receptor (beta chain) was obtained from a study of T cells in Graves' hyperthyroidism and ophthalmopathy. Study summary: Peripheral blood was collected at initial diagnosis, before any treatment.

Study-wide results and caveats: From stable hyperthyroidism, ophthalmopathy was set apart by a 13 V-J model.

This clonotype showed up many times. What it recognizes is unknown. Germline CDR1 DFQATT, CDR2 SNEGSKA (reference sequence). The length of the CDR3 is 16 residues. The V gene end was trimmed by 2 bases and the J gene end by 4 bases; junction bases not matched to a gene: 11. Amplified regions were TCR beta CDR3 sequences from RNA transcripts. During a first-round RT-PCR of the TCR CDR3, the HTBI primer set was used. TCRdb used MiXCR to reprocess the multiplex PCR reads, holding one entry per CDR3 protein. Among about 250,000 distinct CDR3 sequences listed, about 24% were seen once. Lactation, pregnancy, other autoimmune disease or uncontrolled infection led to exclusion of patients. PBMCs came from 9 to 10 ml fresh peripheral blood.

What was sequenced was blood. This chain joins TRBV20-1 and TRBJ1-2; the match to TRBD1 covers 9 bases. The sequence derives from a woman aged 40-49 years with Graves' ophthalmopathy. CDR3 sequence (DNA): TGCAGTGCTAGATCGCCCGGGACAGGGCCTCTCTATGGCTACACCTTC. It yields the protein CSARSPGTGPLYGYTF.